This TCR beta chain was documented in a study of blood T cell repertoires in COVID-19. Study context: The United States, Italy and Spain were the sources of the acute and convalescent COVID-19 samples. In each case, the material was cDNA or gDNA derived from T cells, B-cell-depleted T cells, or PBMCs.

In the study's own analysis: Amplifying reference gene primers gave estimates of nucleated cell counts. Sequencing was performed with immunoSEQ multiplex PCR; in TCRdb, only in-frame clones are kept and a portion is missing. Clone size and the V and J calls come from that table; the DNA yielded D and trimming. In the table there are some 97,000 clones, approximately 86% of which are singletons. CDR3 length: 14 residues. Germline values: CDR1 MDHEN, CDR2 SYDVKM. V was clipped by 8 bases and J by 3 bases, with 15 bases between them. The sequencing input was peripheral blood. The chain couples TRBV28 to TRBJ2-3, with a possible D match to TRBD2 (6 bases). This clonotype originated in a human donor in a cohort sampled during active COVID-19. The CDR3 DNA reads as TGTGCCAGCGGATTAGGAGGGATAACAGATACGCAGTATTTT. Residues: CASGLGGITDTQYF.